This T cell receptor beta chain is drawn from a study of vaccination and CD4 T cells after COVID-19. On the study more broadly: Between diagnosis and the drawing of post-COVID samples lay a median around 100 days (range 35 to 161). Study outcomes and limitations: Median SARS-CoV-2-reactive clonotype numbers went from 21 to 38; this increase was not significant.

The assay that was used to sequence DNA from cultured CD4+ T cells was the Oncomine TCR Beta short-read assay. TCRdb analysed the PCR reads with MiXCR anew, one entry per CDR3 protein. The sample shows around 19,000 distinct CDR3 sequences, 38% of them seen only once. Treatment in this sample: roughly 11-day PBMC culture with coronavirus spike peptide pools or control peptides (ViraFEST assay). No prior SARS-CoV-2 infection occurred in healthy vaccine recipients, per negative nucleocapsid antibodies before and after vaccination. Worth noting for this clonotype: Its antigen is unknown.

Germline V lookup: CDR1 MNHEY, CDR2 SVGAGI. Between the trimmed V and J ends, which lost 2 bases and 5 bases, there was a span of 9 bases. CDR3 size: 13 residues. The source material was CD4+ T cells from blood, cultured in vitro, sampled before SARS-CoV-2 vaccination. The receptor was derived from a human donor who received a COVID-19 vaccine. The rearrangement links TRBV6-5 to TRBJ2-5; D tentatively fits TRBD1 or TRBD2 (6 bases each). In nucleotides, the CDR3 is TGTGCCAGCAGTTACAGGGGGGAGGAGACCCAGTACTTC. Translation gives CASSYRGEETQYF.